These T cell receptor beta chains were read from a single sample in a study of shared clonotypes between healthy human individuals. Libraries were prepared by immunoSEQ multiplex PCR; TCRdb keeps only in-frame clonotypes and omits some of them. This sample has about 2.3 million clones, with about nine tenths found just once. Sequenced: naive CD4+ T cells from PBMCs. These receptors all stem from a man younger than 30 in good health. Some clones in this sample may be carry-over from other donors' samples. Each CDR3 is given with its conserved first and last residue. A D gene is named only where the DNA matches it firmly. The listing skips clone size in some rows; elsewhere it reads once, few, many or a size class.

CDR3: CASSESSGRYEQYF
DNA: TGTGCCAGCAGTGAATCCAGCGGTAGATACGAGCAGTACTTC
J: TRBJ2-7
size: once
D: NA
V: TRBV2

CDR3: CASRAHLQGGHEQYF
DNA: TGTGCCAGCAGAGCACACTTACAGGGTGGGCACGAGCAGTACTTC
J: TRBJ2-7
size: NA
D: NA
V: TRBV28

CDR3: CASSALTGTITEAFF
DNA: TGTGCCAGCAGCGCCCTGACCGGGACAATCACTGAAGCTTTCTTT
J: TRBJ1-1
size: NA
D: NA
V: TRBV9

CDR3: CAAKAPFNEKLFF
DNA: TGTGCCGCCAAGGCGCCCTTTAATGAAAAACTGTTTTTT
J: TRBJ1-4
size: NA
D: NA
V: TRBV19

CDR3: CASSPGTGVATIYF
DNA: TGTGCCAGCTCACCAGGGACAGGGGTGGCCACCATATATTTT
J: TRBJ1-3
size: NA
D: TRBD1
V: TRBV18

CDR3: CASSPNRGQRETQYF
DNA: TGTGCCAGCAGCCCCAACAGGGGGCAGAGGGAGACCCAGTACTTC
J: TRBJ2-5
size: NA
D: TRBD1
V: TRBV7-8

CDR3: CSAVWETQYF
DNA: TGCAGTGCCGTCTGGGAGACCCAGTACTTC
J: TRBJ2-5
size: NA
D: NA
V: TRBV20-1

CDR3: CASSVDSSTDTQYF
DNA: TGTGCCAGCAGCGTAGACAGTAGCACAGATACGCAGTATTTT
J: TRBJ2-3
size: NA
D: NA
V: TRBV9

CDR3: CASRGGDQPQHF
DNA: TGTGCCAGCCGGGGGGGGGATCAGCCCCAGCATTTT
J: TRBJ1-5
size: NA
D: NA
V: TRBV6-5

CDR3: CASSPPGWRLYEQYF
DNA: TGTGCCAGCAGCCCCCCGGGGTGGAGACTCTACGAGCAGTACTTC
J: TRBJ2-7
size: NA
D: NA
V: TRBV27

CDR3: CASSLGRTSANTGELFF
DNA: TGCGCCAGCAGCTTGGGGCGGACTAGCGCGAACACCGGGGAGCTGTTTTTT
J: TRBJ2-2
size: once
D: TRBD2
V: TRBV5-1

CDR3: CASSFVRGNQPQHF
DNA: TGTGCCAGCAGCTTTGTGCGTGGGAATCAGCCCCAGCATTTT
J: TRBJ1-5
size: once
D: NA
V: TRBV7-2

CDR3: CASSQDMWARSNQPQHF
DNA: TGCGCCAGCAGCCAAGACATGTGGGCGCGGAGCAATCAGCCCCAGCATTTT
J: TRBJ1-5
size: NA
D: NA
V: TRBV4-1

CDR3: CASSLALQTYEQYF
DNA: TGCGCCAGCAGCTTGGCTCTGCAGACCTACGAGCAGTACTTC
J: TRBJ2-7
size: NA
D: NA
V: TRBV5-1

CDR3: CASSLEGTGQYYGYTF
DNA: TGTGCCAGCAGCTTGGAAGGGACAGGCCAATACTATGGCTACACCTTC
J: TRBJ1-2
size: NA
D: TRBD1
V: TRBV7-9

CDR3: CASSYSGSSGNTIYF
DNA: TGTGCCAGCAGTTACTCGGGGAGCTCTGGAAACACCATATATTTT
J: TRBJ1-3
size: few
D: NA
V: TRBV6-5

CDR3: CASSQEGQGDEQYF
DNA: TGTGCCAGCAGCCAAGAGGGACAGGGCGACGAGCAGTACTTC
J: TRBJ2-7
size: NA
D: TRBD1
V: TRBV4-2

CDR3: CASSVGQGRNYGYTF
DNA: TGTGCCAGCAGCGTAGGACAGGGTAGGAACTATGGCTACACCTTC
J: TRBJ1-2
size: NA
D: TRBD1
V: TRBV9

CDR3: CASSVLLGASYNEQFF
DNA: TGTGCCAGCAGCGTCCTCCTAGGGGCGAGCTACAATGAGCAGTTCTTC
J: TRBJ2-1
size: NA
D: NA
V: TRBV7-2

CDR3: CAISQLSGRATDTQYF
DNA: TGTGCCATCAGTCAGCTAAGCGGGAGAGCTACAGATACGCAGTATTTT
J: TRBJ2-3
size: NA
D: TRBD2
V: TRBV10-3

CDR3: CASSLTGSGELFF
DNA: TGCGCCAGCAGCTTGACGGGATCCGGGGAGCTGTTTTTT
J: TRBJ2-2
size: once
D: NA
V: TRBV5-1

CDR3: CASSITSVSYEQYF
DNA: TGTGCCAGTAGTATTACGTCTGTTTCTTACGAGCAGTACTTC
J: TRBJ2-7
size: NA
D: NA
V: TRBV19

CDR3: CASSLPGLAGAMRETQYF
DNA: TGTGCCAGCAGCCTCCCGGGACTAGCGGGAGCGATGCGAGAGACCCAGTACTTC
J: TRBJ2-5
size: NA
D: TRBD2
V: TRBV4-2

CDR3: CASRCDRVRFYGYTF
DNA: TGTGCAAGTCGCTGCGACAGGGTAAGATTCTATGGCTACACCTTC
J: TRBJ1-2
size: NA
D: NA
V: TRBV12-2

CDR3: CASSGSVEQYF
DNA: TGTGCCAGCAGCGGTAGCGTCGAGCAGTACTTC
J: TRBJ2-7
size: NA
D: NA
V: TRBV2

CDR3: CASSLLQGQGTGSYEQYF
DNA: TGTGCCAGCAGCTTACTCCAAGGACAGGGTACGGGCTCCTACGAGCAGTACTTC
J: TRBJ2-7
size: NA
D: TRBD1
V: TRBV7-9

CDR3: CASSRQGQVVKLFF
DNA: TGTGCCAGCAGCAGACAGGGGCAGGTGGTAAAACTGTTTTTT
J: TRBJ1-4
size: NA
D: TRBD1
V: TRBV7-6

CDR3: CASSPELAGSSYEQYF
DNA: TGCGCCAGCAGCCCAGAGCTAGCGGGCAGCTCCTACGAGCAGTACTTC
J: TRBJ2-7
size: NA
D: TRBD2
V: TRBV5-1

CDR3: CAWSVIQGTGNTIYF
DNA: TGTGCCTGGAGTGTTATCCAGGGGACTGGAAACACCATATATTTT
J: TRBJ1-3
size: NA
D: NA
V: TRBV30

CDR3: CASRSPTIEQFF
DNA: TGTGCCAGCCGTTCTCCTACCATTGAGCAGTTCTTC
J: TRBJ2-1
size: NA
D: NA
V: TRBV28

CDR3: CASSLEGRGVTFF
DNA: TGTGCCAGCAGCTTAGAGGGCAGGGGGGTAACTTTCTTT
J: TRBJ1-1
size: NA
D: TRBD1
V: TRBV7-9

CDR3: CASCSSGQETQYF
DNA: TGTGCCAGCTGCTCTAGCGGCCAAGAGACCCAGTACTTC
J: TRBJ2-5
size: NA
D: TRBD2
V: TRBV11-1

CDR3: CASSSLGETQYF
DNA: TGTGCCAGCAGTTCGTTGGGAGAGACCCAGTACTTC
J: TRBJ2-5
size: NA
D: NA
V: TRBV27

CDR3: CASSYFRGETQYF
DNA: TGTGCCAGCAGTTACTTTCGGGGAGAGACCCAGTACTTC
J: TRBJ2-5
size: NA
D: NA
V: TRBV6-6

CDR3: CASSIRQNSYEQYF
DNA: TGTGCCAGTAGTATTCGGCAGAACTCCTACGAGCAGTACTTC
J: TRBJ2-7
size: NA
D: NA
V: TRBV19

CDR3: CASSDFPGELFF
DNA: TGCGCCAGCAGTGATTTTCCCGGGGAGCTGTTTTTT
J: TRBJ2-2
size: NA
D: NA
V: TRBV10-2

CDR3: CASSRPTGGISTNEKLFF
DNA: TGTGCCAGCAGCCGCCCGACAGGGGGAATTTCGACTAATGAAAAACTGTTTTTT
J: TRBJ1-4
size: NA
D: TRBD1
V: TRBV7-9

CDR3: CASSPGTRNTQYF
DNA: TGTGCCAGCAGCCCCGGGACTCGCAATACGCAGTATTTT
J: TRBJ2-3
size: NA
D: NA
V: TRBV5-4

CDR3: CASSPPQWKQFF
DNA: TGTGCCAGCTCACCACCGCAATGGAAGCAGTTCTTC
J: TRBJ2-1
size: NA
D: NA
V: TRBV18

CDR3: CASSPWTVEGDAFF
DNA: TGCGCCAGCAGCCCCTGGACAGTGGAAGGGGACGCTTTCTTT
J: TRBJ1-1
size: NA
D: NA
V: TRBV5-1